The rows below give T cell receptor beta chains drawn from one sample of a study of blood T cell repertoires in COVID-19. Only in-frame clones appear in the TCRdb table, and some are missing; sequencing was by immunoSEQ multiplex PCR. Among about 310,000 clones listed, around 85% were seen once. The source material was PBMCs or T cells enriched from blood (not recorded which). Receptors originate from a man aged 25-45 years who had recovered from COVID-19. Both conserved end residues are part of each CDR3. Fields, in order: D gene, clone size, J gene, V gene, CDR3 DNA, CDR3 protein. D genes are given only for firm matches. Size is omitted from some rows. Given values are once, few, many or a class for expanded clones.

>NA|NA|TRBJ2-7|TRBV10-1
TGCGCCAGCAGTGAGTCTTGCCCGGGAAAGCCATACGAGCAGTACTTC
CASSESCPGKPYEQYF
>TRBD2|NA|TRBJ2-5|TRBV9
TGTGCCAGCAGCGTAGGGCGGGGGACGTCCGGGGAGACCCAGTACTTC
CASSVGRGTSGETQYF
>TRBD1|NA|TRBJ1-5|TRBV6-1
TGTGCCAGCAGTGAGTCTGATTGGACAGGGGATCAGCCCCAGCATTTT
CASSESDWTGDQPQHF
>NA|once|TRBJ1-6|TRBV4-1
TGCGCCAGCAGCCCGGAGAGAGGTTATAATTCACCCCTCCACTTT
CASSPERGYNSPLHF
>TRBD2|once|TRBJ2-1|TRBV6-6
TGTGCCAGCACCCACGGGGGGGGGCCTTACAATGAGCAGTTCTTC
CASTHGGGPYNEQFF
>TRBD1|NA|TRBJ1-1|TRBV3-1/TRBV3-2
TGTGCCAGTTCGACAGGGCTCTTCACTGAAGCTTTCTTT
CASSTGLFTEAFF
>NA|NA|TRBJ2-3|TRBV14
TGTGCCAGCAGCCGCCTCCGGGAGCCGTACACAGATACGCAGTATTTT
CASSRLREPYTDTQYF
>TRBD1|NA|TRBJ1-2|TRBV5-1
TGCGCCAGCAGCTTAGGAGACAGGGCCTATGGCTACACCTTC
CASSLGDRAYGYTF
>NA|NA|TRBJ1-5|TRBV6-5
TGTGCCAGCGGATTGACCGCAGGGAATCAGCCCCAGCATTTT
CASGLTAGNQPQHF
>TRBD1|NA|TRBJ2-7|TRBV7-2
TGTGCCAGCAGCTCCCGGGACAGGGGTGGCGAGCAGTACTTC
CASSSRDRGGEQYF
>NA|few|TRBJ1-5|TRBV19
TGTGCCAGTAGTGTACAGGGACGCAATCAGCCCCAGCATTTT
CASSVQGRNQPQHF
>TRBD1|NA|TRBJ1-2|TRBV2
TGTGCCAGCAGTGCTAGCCAGGGGGGAATGGGCTACACCTTC
CASSASQGGMGYTF
>TRBD1|NA|TRBJ1-1|TRBV5-1
TGCGCCAGCAGCTTGAAAGGGACAGGGGGCACTGAAGCTTTCTTT
CASSLKGTGGTEAFF
>TRBD2|NA|TRBJ2-7|TRBV5-4
TGTGCCAGCCGGCGGGGGGGAAGCTCCTACGAGCAGTACTTC
CASRRGGSSYEQYF
>NA|few|TRBJ1-2|TRBV7-9
TGTGCCAGCAGCTTGGAGAACTATGGCTACACCTTC
CASSLENYGYTF
>NA|few|TRBJ1-5|TRBV29-1
TGCAGCGTTTCCGTCACACGGGGCAATCAGCCCCAGCATTTT
CSVSVTRGNQPQHF
>NA|NA|TRBJ2-5|TRBV5-1
TGCGCCAGCAGCTTGGGCGCCAATGAAGAGACCCAGTACTTC
CASSLGANEETQYF
>NA|NA|TRBJ2-7|TRBV2
TGTGCCAGCAGTGATGTCTCACGGGTTCTATTCTACGAGCAGTACTTC
CASSDVSRVLFYEQYF
>TRBD2|NA|TRBJ2-5|TRBV24-1
TGTGCCACCAGTGATTCTACTCTGACTAGCGGGGGGGCGGTGGTGACCCAGTACTTC
CATSDSTLTSGGAVVTQYF